A single sample gave rise to the 14 T cell receptor beta chains below, sequenced in a study of blood T cells in healthy people across ages. Primed by a sample-barcoded 5' primer and a J-beta primer mix, a second PCR proceeded for 7 to 11 cycles. TCRdb reprocessed the 5' RACE reads via MiXCR and lists one record per CDR3 protein. The sample shows hundreds of thousands of distinct CDR3 sequences, roughly 44% of them seen only once. Sequencing used blood. The receptors derive from a man between 60 and 70 years old in good health.

V usage is TRBV3-1 and J usage is TRBJ2-5; no clear D. CDR1 and CDR2 (germline): LGHDT, YNNKEL (reference sequence). V was pared by 3 bases and J by 7 bases, with 9 bases between. The CDR3 is 12 amino acids. CDR3 sequence: CASSHQAPTQYF. CDR3 sequence (DNA): TGTGCCAGCAGCCATCAGGCTCCGACCCAGTACTTC.

The J gene is TRBJ2-1, the V gene TRBV20-1, with 9 bases aligning to TRBD2. CDR3 length: 14 residues. V was clipped by 3 bases and J by 4 bases; unmatched bases: 4. Germline V gene lookup returns CDR1 DFQATT and CDR2 SNEGSKA (reference sequence). For the CDR3, the DNA is TGCAGTGCTAGTGCTAGCGGGGCATACAATGAGCAGTTCTTC. Its translation is CSASASGAYNEQFF.

This clonotype was counted a few times. This chain connects TRBV20-1 to TRBJ2-1; 10 bases align to TRBD1. This CDR3 has 15 residues. Germline V lookup: CDR1 DFQATT, CDR2 SNEGSKA (reference sequence). The junction had 9 bases not matched to a gene; V was cut back by 2 bases and J by 8 bases. The CDR3 protein is CSARRDRGLGDEQFF. For the CDR3, the DNA is TGCAGTGCTAGACGTGACAGGGGGCTAGGGGATGAGCAGTTCTTC.

The chain recombines TRBV6-5 with TRBJ1-2, with D unresolved. The CDR3 is 15 amino acids. V shed 2 bases and J shed 2 bases, with 12 bases lying between them. From germline, CDR1 is MNHEY and CDR2 SVGAGI. The CDR3 protein is CASSYEPNGNYGYTF. CDR3 coding DNA: TGTGCCAGCAGTTACGAACCCAATGGGAACTATGGCTACACCTTC.

The chain has TRBV2 and TRBJ2-2; maybe TRBD2 (5 bases). V was trimmed by 6 bases and J by 4 bases, leaving 9 bases between them. CDR1 is SNHLY and CDR2 is FYNNEI in the germline V gene. The CDR3 has 13 residues. Here the CDR3 DNA reads TGTGCCAGCAGGGCTGGAGGCACCGGGGAGCTGTTTTTT. This translates into CASRAGGTGELFF.

The chain couples TRBV30 to TRBJ1-1; no firm D call. V lost 0 bases to trimming and J lost 6 bases, with 11 bases between them. Germline V gives CDR1 GTSNPN, CDR2 SVGIG (reference sequence). CDR3 size: 13 residues. The CDR3 DNA reads TGTGCCTGGAGTGTAGAATCCTCCTCTGAAGCTTTCTTT. Translating gives CAWSVESSSEAFF.

This clonotype was detected only a few times. The chain is built from TRBV7-2 and TRBJ2-5; D is perhaps TRBD2 (5 bases). The V gene's germline CDR1 is SGHTA and CDR2 FQGNSA. This CDR3 region has 12 residues. The ends were cut back, 6 bases at V and 9 bases at J, with 14 bases in the middle. The CDR3 DNA reads TGTGCCAGCAGTCACCCGGTACTAGCCCAGTACTTC. This codes for CASSHPVLAQYF. Full variable domain (missing parts from reference TRBV7-2 and TRBJ2-5): GAGVSQSPSNKVTEKGKDVELRCDPISGHTALYWYRQSLGQGLEFLIYFQGNSAPDKSGLPSDRFSAERTGGSVSTLTIQRTQQEDSAVYLCASSHPVLAQYFGPGTRLLVL.

This clonotype was seen more than once but under ten times. The chain has TRBV5-1 and TRBJ2-1; no clear D gene. The CDR3 extends over 15 amino acids. Germline V gene lookup returns CDR1 SGHRS and CDR2 YFSETQ. V lost 0 bases, J lost 2 bases, and 9 bases lay in between. The CDR3 DNA follows: TGCGCCAGCAGCTTGGAACTCCAAACCTACAATGAGCAGTTCTTC. It yields the protein CASSLELQTYNEQFF.

The chain combines TRBV11-2 with TRBJ1-2, with 8 bases identical to TRBD1. The V gene end was trimmed by 1 base and the J gene end by 4 bases; junction bases not matched to a gene: 8. This CDR3 is built from 16 residues. The germline V gene encodes CDR1 SGHAT and CDR2 FQNNGV. The CDR3 coding sequence is TGTGCCAGCAGCTTAGTCTCAGGGGGCGGTGGCTATGGCTACACCTTC. Residues: CASSLVSGGGGYGYTF.

The rearrangement links TRBV20-1 to TRBJ2-2, with 9 bases fitting TRBD2. In germline, CDR1 is DFQATT, CDR2 SNEGSKA (reference sequence). CDR3 size: 18 residues. Trimming cost V 0 bases and J 4 bases; bases outside gene matches: 12. The CDR3 spells CSARDIRSGTSLTGELFF. The CDR3 bases are TGCAGTGCTAGAGATATTCGCAGTGGGACTAGCCTCACCGGGGAGCTGTTTTTT.

This clonotype was seen only a few times. The chain links TRBV27 to TRBJ2-5, with unresolved D. Germline CDR1 is MNHEY and CDR2 is SMNVEV (reference sequence). The CDR3 extends over 12 amino acids. Trimming shortened V by 5 bases and J by 12 bases, and 16 bases separated the two germline ends. The CDR3 here is CASSPNLNQEYF. In DNA form, the CDR3 reads TGTGCCAGCAGTCCAAACCTGAACCAGGAGTACTTC.

A word on this clonotype: Being one base from a much bigger clone, this may be a read error. The rearrangement joins TRBV4-3 to TRBJ2-1; TRBD1 matches 11 bases. The trim removed 4 bases at V and 10 bases at J, leaving 9 bases unmatched. The V gene's germline CDR1 is LGHNA and CDR2 YSLEER. The length of the CDR3 is 15 residues. CDR3 DNA: TGCGCCAGCAGCCTAACCGGGACAGGGGGGTACGAGCAGTTCTTC. Protein sequence: CASSLTGTGGYEQFF.

This clonotype was detected a few times. The rearrangement links TRBV9 to TRBJ1-1; a weak D match, TRBD1 (5 bases). The V end lost 5 bases, the J end lost 4 bases, and 12 bases lay between the germline ends. Germline CDR1 reads SGDLS; CDR2 reads YYNGEE. The CDR3 extends over 13 amino acids. The CDR3 protein is CASSEGGATEAFF. In DNA, the CDR3 is TGTGCCAGCAGTGAAGGAGGGGCCACTGAAGCTTTCTTT. Variable domain in full (rest from reference TRBV9 and TRBJ1-1): DSGVTQTPKHLITATGQRVTLRCSPRSGDLSVYWYQQSLDQGLQFLIQYYNGEERAKGNILERFSAQQFPDLHSELNLSSLELGDSALYFCASSEGGATEAFFGQGTRLTVV.

The V call is TRBV20-1, the J call TRBJ2-7; D not certain. The V gene's germline CDR1 is DFQATT and CDR2 SNEGSKA (reference sequence). The CDR3 consists of 15 residues. Trimming pared 1 base from V and 0 bases from J, leaving 13 bases between. The DNA of the CDR3 is TGCAGTGCTAGAGGAATTGACACCCGCTCCTACGAGCAGTACTTC. Translated: CSARGIDTRSYEQYF.